The 5 T cell receptor beta chains below all came from one sample that was sequenced in a study of cytomegalovirus exposure and HLA in healthy donors. This PCR relied on a set of 60 Vbeta primers and 13 Jbeta primers. Data came from immunoSEQ multiplex PCR; TCRdb stores just in-frame clones and leaves some out. The sample contains approximately 40,000 clones, approximately 90% of which appear only once. Sequencing input: PBMCs. The receptors stem from a woman aged 40 to 50 in good health and CMV-seropositive.

The chain joins TRBV7-3 to TRBJ2-7, with 9 bases fitting TRBD1. This CDR3 is built from 12 residues. The germline CDR1 and CDR2 sequences are SGHTA and FQGTGA. The trim removed 4 bases at V and 12 bases at J, leaving 7 bases unmatched. DNA of the CDR3: TGTGCCAGCAGCTCTACAGGGGGCCCCATGTACTTC. It encodes CASSSTGGPMYF. Variable domain in full (rest from reference TRBV7-3 and TRBJ2-7): GAGVSQTPSNKVTEKGKYVELRCDPISGHTALYWYRQSLGQGPEFLIYFQGTGAADDSGLPNDRFFAVRPEGSVSTLKIQRTERGDSAVYLCASSSTGGPMYFGPGTRLTVT.

This clone showed up just once. V usage is TRBV19 and J usage is TRBJ1-6; D not certain. V lost 6 bases to trimming and J lost 10 bases, with 19 bases between them. The CDR3 spans 15 residues. Germline CDR1 LNHDA, CDR2 SQIVND (reference sequence). In DNA form, the CDR3 reads TGTGCCAGTAGCCCTAAAGCGGAAGTTTGGTCACCCCTCCACTTT. Its translation is CASSPKAEVWSPLHF.

The chain has TRBV28 and TRBJ1-4, with D hard to call. This CDR3 comprises 14 residues. The V gene's germline CDR1 is MDHEN and CDR2 SYDVKM. Trimming took 2 bases from V and 8 from J, leaving 12 bases between them. The CDR3 region has the DNA TGTGCCAGCAGTTTAGTTCTGTCGCGGGAAAAACTGTTTTTT. Its translation: CASSLVLSREKLFF. The full variable domain, completed using reference TRBV28 and TRBJ1-4, is DVKVTQSSRYLVKRTGEKVFLECVQDMDHENMFWYRQDPGLGLRLIYFSYDVKMKEKGDIPEGYSVSREKKERFSLILESASTNQTSMYLCASSLVLSREKLFFGSGTQLSVL.

Here the CDR3 DNA reads TGTGCCAGCAGCTTAGGGCGGGGAATCATCCCCCACGAGCAGTACTTC. This translates into CASSLGRGIIPHEQYF. The rearrangement links TRBV11-2 to TRBJ2-7, with TRBD2 as a possible D gene (6 bases). Germline CDR1 and CDR2: SGHAT and FQNNGV. V was shortened by 1 base and J by 5 bases, with 18 bases between the two germline ends. This CDR3 region has 16 residues.

CDR3 loop: CASSFREQFF. DNA of the CDR3: TGTGCCAGCAGTTTCAGGGAGCAGTTCTTC. J is TRBJ2-1 and V is TRBV28; D is unresolved. Germline V lookup: CDR1 MDHEN, CDR2 SYDVKM. This CDR3 comprises 10 residues. V was clipped by 3 bases and J by 10 bases, with 4 bases between them.